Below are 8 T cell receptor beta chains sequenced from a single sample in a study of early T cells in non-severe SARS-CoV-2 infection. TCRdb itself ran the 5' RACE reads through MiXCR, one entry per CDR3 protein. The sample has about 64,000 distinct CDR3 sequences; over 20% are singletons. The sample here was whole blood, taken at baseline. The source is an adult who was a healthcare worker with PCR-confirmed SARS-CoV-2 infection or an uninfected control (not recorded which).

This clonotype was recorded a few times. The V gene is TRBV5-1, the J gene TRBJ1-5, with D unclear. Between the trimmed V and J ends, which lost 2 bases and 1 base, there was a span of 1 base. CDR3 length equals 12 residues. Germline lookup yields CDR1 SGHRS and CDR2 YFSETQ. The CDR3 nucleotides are TGCGCCAGCAGCTTAAGCAATCAGCCCCAGCATTTT. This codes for CASSLSNQPQHF.

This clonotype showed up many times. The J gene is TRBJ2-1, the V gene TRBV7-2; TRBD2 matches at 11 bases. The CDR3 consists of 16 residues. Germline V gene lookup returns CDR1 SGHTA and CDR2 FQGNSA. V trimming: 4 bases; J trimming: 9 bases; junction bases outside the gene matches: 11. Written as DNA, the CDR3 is TGTGCCAGCAGCTCCCGTAGCGGGGGGGCCATTGGTGAGCAGTTCTTC. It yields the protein CASSSRSGGAIGEQFF. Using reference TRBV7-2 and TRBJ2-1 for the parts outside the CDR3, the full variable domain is GAGVSQSPSNKVTEKGKDVELRCDPISGHTALYWYRQSLGQGLEFLIYFQGNSAPDKSGLPSDRFSAERTGGSVSTLTIQRTQQEDSAVYLCASSSRSGGAIGEQFFGPGTRLTVL.

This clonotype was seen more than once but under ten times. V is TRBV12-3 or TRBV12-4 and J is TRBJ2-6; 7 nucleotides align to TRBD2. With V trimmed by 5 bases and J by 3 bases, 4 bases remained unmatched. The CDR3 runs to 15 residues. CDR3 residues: CASSLWGGGANVLTF. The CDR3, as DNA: TGTGCCAGCAGTCTCTGGGGGGGTGGGGCCAACGTCCTGACTTTC.

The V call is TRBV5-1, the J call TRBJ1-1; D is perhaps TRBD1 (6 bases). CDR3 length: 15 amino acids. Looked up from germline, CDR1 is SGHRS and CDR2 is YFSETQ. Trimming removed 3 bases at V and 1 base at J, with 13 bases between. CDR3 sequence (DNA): TGCGCCAGCAGCTCGGACAGACCCTCGAACACTGAAGCTTTCTTT. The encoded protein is CASSSDRPSNTEAFF.

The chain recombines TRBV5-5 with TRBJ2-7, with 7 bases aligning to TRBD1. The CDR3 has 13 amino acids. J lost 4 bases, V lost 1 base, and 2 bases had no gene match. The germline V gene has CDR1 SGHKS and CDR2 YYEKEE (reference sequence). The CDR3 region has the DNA TGTGCCAGCAGCTTGAACAGGGGTTACGAGCAGTACTTC. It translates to CASSLNRGYEQYF.

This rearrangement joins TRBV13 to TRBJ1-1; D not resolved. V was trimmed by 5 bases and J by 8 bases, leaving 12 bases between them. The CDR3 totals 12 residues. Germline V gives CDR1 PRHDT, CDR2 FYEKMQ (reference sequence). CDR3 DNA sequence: TGTGCCAGCAGCCTAAGGTTTGGAGAAGCTTTCTTT. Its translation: CASSLRFGEAFF.

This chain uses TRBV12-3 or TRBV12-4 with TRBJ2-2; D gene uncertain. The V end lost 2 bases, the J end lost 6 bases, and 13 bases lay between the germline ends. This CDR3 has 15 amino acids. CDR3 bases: TGTGCCAGCAGTTTAACAAGCTCCAATTCCGGGGAGCTGTTTTTT. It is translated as CASSLTSSNSGELFF.

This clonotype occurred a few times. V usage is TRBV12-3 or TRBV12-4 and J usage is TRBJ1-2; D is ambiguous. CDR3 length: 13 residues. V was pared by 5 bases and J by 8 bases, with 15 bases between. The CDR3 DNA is TGTGCCAGCAGTCACGGCGGGGTGGAGGGCTACACCTTC. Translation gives CASSHGGVEGYTF.